This T cell receptor beta chain was captured in a study of blood T cells in healthy people across ages. From germline, CDR1 is SGHVS and CDR2 FQNEAQ. The CDR3 length is 14 residues. V lost 5 bases to trimming and J lost 7 bases, with 18 bases between them. Primers used in a second PCR of about 7 to 12 cycles were a sample-barcoded 5' primer and a J-beta primer mix. TCRdb recomputed calls from the 5' RACE reads with MiXCR, one row per CDR3 protein. The table has hundreds of thousands of distinct CDR3 sequences, around 50% seen once; the top ten hold 15% to 20%. This clonotype was observed at least ten times.

The sample comprised blood. The sequence was collected from a man aged 80 or over in good health. V usage is TRBV7-8 and J usage is TRBJ2-7; TRBD1 is a possible D gene (7 bases). CDR3 protein: CASSGGTVLSEQYF. In nucleotides, the CDR3 is TGTGCCAGCAGCGGAGGGACAGTTCTGTCGGAGCAGTACTTC.